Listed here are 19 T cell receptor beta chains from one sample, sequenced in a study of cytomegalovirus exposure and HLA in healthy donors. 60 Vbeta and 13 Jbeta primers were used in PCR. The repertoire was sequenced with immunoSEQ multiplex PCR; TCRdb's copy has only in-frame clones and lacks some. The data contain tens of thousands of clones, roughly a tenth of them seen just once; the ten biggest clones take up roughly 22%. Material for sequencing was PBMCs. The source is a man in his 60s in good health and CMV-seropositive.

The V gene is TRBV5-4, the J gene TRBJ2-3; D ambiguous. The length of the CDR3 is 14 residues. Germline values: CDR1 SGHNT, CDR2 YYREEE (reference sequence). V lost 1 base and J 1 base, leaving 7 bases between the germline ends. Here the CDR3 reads CASSLYERTDTQYF. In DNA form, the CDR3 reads TGTGCCAGCAGCTTGTATGAGCGCACAGATACGCAGTATTTT.

Here the CDR3 reads CASSHRGETQYF. CDR3 DNA sequence: TGTGCCAGCAGTCATAGGGGGGAGACCCAGTACTTC. The V call is TRBV21-1, the J call TRBJ2-5; TRBD1 is the table's D call and was not checked against the DNA. TRBV21-1 is flagged as a pseudogene. CDR3 length: 12 amino acids.

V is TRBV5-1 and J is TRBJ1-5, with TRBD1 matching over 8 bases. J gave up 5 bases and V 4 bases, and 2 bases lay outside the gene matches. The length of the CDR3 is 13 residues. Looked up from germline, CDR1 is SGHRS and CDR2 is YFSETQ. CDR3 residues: CASSLTGDQPQHF. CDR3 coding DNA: TGCGCCAGCAGCCTGACAGGGGATCAGCCCCAGCATTTT.

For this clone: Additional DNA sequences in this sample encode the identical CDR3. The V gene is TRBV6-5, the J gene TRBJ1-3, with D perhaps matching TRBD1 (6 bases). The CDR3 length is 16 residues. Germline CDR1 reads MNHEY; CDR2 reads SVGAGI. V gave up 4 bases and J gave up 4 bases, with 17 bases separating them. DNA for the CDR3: TGTGCCAGCAGTTCCATGCCGGCAGGGGTAGGAAACACCATATATTTT. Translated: CASSSMPAGVGNTIYF.

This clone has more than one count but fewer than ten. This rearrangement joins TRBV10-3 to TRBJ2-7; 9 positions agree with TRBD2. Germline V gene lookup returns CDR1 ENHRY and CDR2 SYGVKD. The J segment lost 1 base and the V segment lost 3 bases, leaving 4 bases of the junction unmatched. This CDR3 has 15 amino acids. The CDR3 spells CAISDEAGGSYEQYV. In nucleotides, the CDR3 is TGTGCCATCAGTGACGAAGCGGGGGGTTCCTACGAGCAGTACGTC.

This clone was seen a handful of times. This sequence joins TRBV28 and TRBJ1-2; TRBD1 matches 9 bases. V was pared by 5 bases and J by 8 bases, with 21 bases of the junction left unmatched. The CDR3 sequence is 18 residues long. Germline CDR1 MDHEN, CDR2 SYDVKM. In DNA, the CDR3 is TGTGCCAGCAGTCCCGCCGGGGGGGTCGGACAGGGGACCCTCGGCTACACCTTC. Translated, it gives CASSPAGGVGQGTLGYTF.

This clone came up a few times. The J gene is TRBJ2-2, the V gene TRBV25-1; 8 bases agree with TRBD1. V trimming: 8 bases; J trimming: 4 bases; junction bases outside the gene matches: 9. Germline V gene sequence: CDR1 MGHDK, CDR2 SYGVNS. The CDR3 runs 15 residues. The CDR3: CASSRTGTSTGELFF. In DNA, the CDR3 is TGTGCCAGCTCGAGGACAGGGACGAGCACCGGGGAGCTGTTTTTT.

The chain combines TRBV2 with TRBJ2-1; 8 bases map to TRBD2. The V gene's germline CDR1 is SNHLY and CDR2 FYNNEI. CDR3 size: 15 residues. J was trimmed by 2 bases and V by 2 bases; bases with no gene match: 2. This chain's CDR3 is CASSEQAGAYNEQFF. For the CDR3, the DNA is TGTGCCAGCAGTGAACAAGCGGGGGCCTACAATGAGCAGTTCTTC.

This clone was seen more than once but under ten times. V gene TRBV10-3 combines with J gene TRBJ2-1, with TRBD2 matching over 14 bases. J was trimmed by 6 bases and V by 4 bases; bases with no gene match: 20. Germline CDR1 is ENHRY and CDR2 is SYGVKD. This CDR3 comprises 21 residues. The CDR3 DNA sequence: TGTGCCATCAGTGGATCCGGACTAGCGGGAGGCCGCCTGGGGGGGGGCAATGAGCAGTTCTTC. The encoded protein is CAISGSGLAGGRLGGGNEQFF.

The CDR3 DNA follows: TGTGCCAGTAGTATATGGGCTAGCGGGGGGGCCGTGGATGAGCAGTTCTTC. It yields the protein CASSIWASGGAVDEQFF. The genes are TRBV19 and TRBJ2-1, with 12 bases that match TRBD2. V shed 2 bases and J 8 bases; nucleotides not matched to a gene: 10. This CDR3 contains 17 residues. Germline V gene sequence: CDR1 LNHDA, CDR2 SQIVND (reference sequence).

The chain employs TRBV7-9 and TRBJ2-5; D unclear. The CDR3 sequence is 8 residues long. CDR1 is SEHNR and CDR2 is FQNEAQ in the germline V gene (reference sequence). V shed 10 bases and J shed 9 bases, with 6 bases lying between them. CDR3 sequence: CATSSQYF. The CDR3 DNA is TGTGCCACCTCGTCCCAGTACTTC. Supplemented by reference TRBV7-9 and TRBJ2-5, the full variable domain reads DTGVSQNPRHKITKRGQNVTFRCDPISEHNRLYWYRQTLGQGPEFLTYFQNEAQLEKSRLLSDRFSAERPKGSFSTLEIQRTEQGDSAMYLCATSSQYFGPGTRLLVL.

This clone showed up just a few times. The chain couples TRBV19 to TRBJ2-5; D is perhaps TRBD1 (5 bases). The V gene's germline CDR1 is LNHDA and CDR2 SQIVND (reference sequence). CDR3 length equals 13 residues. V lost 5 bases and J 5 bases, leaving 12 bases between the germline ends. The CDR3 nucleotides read TGTGCCAGTAGTCCAAGCAGGGTTGAGACCCAGTACTTC. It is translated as CASSPSRVETQYF.

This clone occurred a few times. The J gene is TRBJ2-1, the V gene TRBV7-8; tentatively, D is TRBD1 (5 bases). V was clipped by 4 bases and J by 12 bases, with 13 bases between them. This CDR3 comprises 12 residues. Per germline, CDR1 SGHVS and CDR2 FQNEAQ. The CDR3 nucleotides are TGTGCCAGCAGCTCAGGGTCCCGCTGGCAGTTCTTC. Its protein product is CASSSGSRWQFF.

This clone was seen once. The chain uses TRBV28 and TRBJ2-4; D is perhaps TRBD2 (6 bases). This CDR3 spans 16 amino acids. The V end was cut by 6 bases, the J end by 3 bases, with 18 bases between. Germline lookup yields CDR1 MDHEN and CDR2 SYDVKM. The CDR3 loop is CASSPRGAGGKNIQYF. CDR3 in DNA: TGTGCCAGCAGCCCCCGCGGGGCGGGTGGCAAAAACATTCAGTACTTC.

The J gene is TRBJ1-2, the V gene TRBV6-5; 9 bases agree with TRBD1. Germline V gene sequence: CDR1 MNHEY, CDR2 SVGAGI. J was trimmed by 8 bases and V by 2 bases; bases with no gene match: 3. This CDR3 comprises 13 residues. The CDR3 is CASSYGTGWGYTF. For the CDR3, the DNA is TGTGCCAGCAGTTACGGGACAGGGTGGGGCTACACCTTC.

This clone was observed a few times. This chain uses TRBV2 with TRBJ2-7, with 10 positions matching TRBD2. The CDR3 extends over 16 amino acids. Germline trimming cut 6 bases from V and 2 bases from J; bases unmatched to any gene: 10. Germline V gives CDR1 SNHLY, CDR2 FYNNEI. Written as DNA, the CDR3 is TGTGCCAGCAGGCCCCTCAGCGGGAGGGCTGCCTACGAGCAGTACTTC. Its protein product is CASRPLSGRAAYEQYF.

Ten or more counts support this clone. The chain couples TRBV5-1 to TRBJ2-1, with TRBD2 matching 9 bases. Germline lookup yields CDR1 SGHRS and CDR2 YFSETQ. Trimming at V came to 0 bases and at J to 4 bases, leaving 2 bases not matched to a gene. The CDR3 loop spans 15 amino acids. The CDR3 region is CASSLASGIYNEQFF. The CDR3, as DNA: TGCGCCAGCAGCTTGGCTAGCGGGATTTACAATGAGCAGTTCTTC.

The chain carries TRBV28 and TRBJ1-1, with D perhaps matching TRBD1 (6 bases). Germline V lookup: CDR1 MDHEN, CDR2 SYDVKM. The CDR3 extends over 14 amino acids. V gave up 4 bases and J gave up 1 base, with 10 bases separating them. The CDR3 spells CASSSGAPNTEAFF. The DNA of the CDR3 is TGTGCCAGCAGTTCAGGGGCTCCGAACACTGAAGCTTTCTTT.

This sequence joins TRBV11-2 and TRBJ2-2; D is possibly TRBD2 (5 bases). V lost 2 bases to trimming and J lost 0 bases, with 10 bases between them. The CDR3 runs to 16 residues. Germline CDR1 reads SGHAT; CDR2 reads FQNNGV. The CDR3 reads CASSLLTGSNTGELFF. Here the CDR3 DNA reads TGTGCCAGCAGCTTATTGACGGGGTCGAACACCGGGGAGCTGTTTTTT.